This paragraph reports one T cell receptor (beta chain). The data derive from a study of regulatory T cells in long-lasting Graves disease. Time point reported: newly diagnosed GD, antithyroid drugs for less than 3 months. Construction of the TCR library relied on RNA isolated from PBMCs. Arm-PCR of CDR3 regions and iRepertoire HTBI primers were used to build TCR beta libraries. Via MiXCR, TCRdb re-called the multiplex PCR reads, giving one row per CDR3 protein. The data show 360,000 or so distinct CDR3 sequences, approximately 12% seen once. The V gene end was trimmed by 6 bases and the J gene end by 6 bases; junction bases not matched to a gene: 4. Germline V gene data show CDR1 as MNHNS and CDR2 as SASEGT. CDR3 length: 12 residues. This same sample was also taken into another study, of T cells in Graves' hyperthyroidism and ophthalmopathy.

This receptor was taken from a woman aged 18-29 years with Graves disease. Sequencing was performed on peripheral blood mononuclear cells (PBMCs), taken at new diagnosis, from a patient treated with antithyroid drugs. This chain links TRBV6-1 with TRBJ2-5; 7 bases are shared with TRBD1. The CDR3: CASRTGRQTQYF. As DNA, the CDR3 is TGTGCCAGCAGGACAGGGAGACAGACCCAGTACTTC.